Presented here are 14 T cell receptor beta chains from one specimen sequenced in a study of CD8 T cells in Susac syndrome. Random-hexamer reverse transcription was applied to roughly 0.5 to 1 ug RNA. In TCRdb, the immunoSEQ multiplex PCR reads were re-called with MiXCR into one record per CDR3 protein. The sample carries around 180,000 distinct CDR3 sequences, under 97% recorded once. The sequenced sample consisted of CD4+ T cells from PBMCs. The source is a human donor with multiple sclerosis.

The chain is built from TRBV2 and TRBJ1-2, with 7 bases that match TRBD1. Germline CDR1 reads SNHLY; CDR2 reads FYNNEI. CDR3 size: 14 residues. The V and J ends lost 2 bases and 5 bases, in that order; junction bases with no gene match: 5. The CDR3 bases are TGTGCCAGCAGTGAAAAGGGGGCTACATATGGCTACACCTTC. Translating gives CASSEKGATYGYTF.

This chain joins TRBV4-2 and TRBJ1-2; tentatively, D is TRBD1 (6 bases). From germline, CDR1 is LGHNA and CDR2 YNFKEQ. The CDR3 has 17 amino acids. Trimming took 4 bases from V and 3 from J, leaving 21 bases between them. CDR3: CASSPQLDRLFYYGYTF. In DNA form, the CDR3 reads TGTGCCAGCAGCCCTCAATTGGACAGACTTTTTTACTATGGCTACACCTTC.

The chain uses TRBV28 and TRBJ2-7; TRBD1 is a possible D gene (7 bases). The germline CDR1 and CDR2 sequences are MDHEN and SYDVKM. This CDR3 comprises 16 residues. Trimming shortened V by 4 bases and J by 5 bases, and 21 bases separated the two germline ends. The CDR3 is CASSSAGGGDLHEQYF. The CDR3 nucleotides are TGTGCCAGCAGTTCTGCCGGAGGGGGCGATCTCCACGAGCAGTACTTC.

The DNA for the CDR3 is TGCAGTGCTAGAGGGGAGAATAATTCACCCCTCCACTTT. Translation gives CSARGENNSPLHF. V usage is TRBV20-1 and J usage is TRBJ1-6; D remains unclear. The ends were cut back, 1 base at V and 5 bases at J, with 6 bases in the middle. This CDR3 has 13 residues. The germline V gene has CDR1 DFQATT and CDR2 SNEGSKA (reference sequence).

This clonotype appeared once. The genes are TRBV20-1 and TRBJ2-7; D not certain. The CDR3 spans 14 residues. V shed 0 bases and J shed 3 bases, with 12 bases lying between them. The germline V gene encodes CDR1 DFQATT and CDR2 SNEGSKA (reference sequence). The CDR3 protein is CSARDPVRFYEQYF. In DNA form, the CDR3 reads TGCAGTGCTAGAGACCCAGTACGGTTCTACGAGCAGTACTTC.

The chain uses TRBV29-1 and TRBJ2-3; D may be TRBD2 (5 bases). The CDR3 has 13 residues. Germline V gives CDR1 SQVTM, CDR2 ANQGSEA. V was shortened by 6 bases and J by 2 bases, with 12 bases between the two germline ends. CDR3 in amino acids: CSVWTRHTDTQYF. CDR3 nucleotides: TGCAGCGTGTGGACTCGACACACAGATACGCAGTATTTT.

The genes are TRBV13 and TRBJ2-5; 7 bases line up with TRBD1. The ends lost 5 bases at V and 4 bases at J; junction bases unmatched: 10. This CDR3 region has 15 residues. From germline, CDR1 is PRHDT and CDR2 FYEKMQ (reference sequence). The CDR3 nucleotides read TGTGCCAGCAGCGACGGGACGAGGGGGCTAGAGACCCAGTACTTC. Translating it yields CASSDGTRGLETQYF.

The J gene is TRBJ2-7, the V gene TRBV3-1, with 8 bases aligning to TRBD2. Germline CDR1 is LGHDT and CDR2 is YNNKEL (reference sequence). CDR3 length: 13 amino acids. J was trimmed by 6 bases and V by 3 bases; bases with no gene match: 4. In DNA form, the CDR3 reads TGTGCCAGCAGCCACACGGGGGGGAGCGAGCAGTACTTC. Translated, it gives CASSHTGGSEQYF.

The chain uses TRBV7-9 and TRBJ2-7; D perhaps matches TRBD1 (5 bases). The germline V and J ends were trimmed by 5 bases and 6 bases, with 11 bases remaining between them. Germline CDR1 SEHNR, CDR2 FQNEAQ (reference sequence). There are 12 residues in the CDR3. The CDR3 region is CASSTAGLEQYF. The CDR3 DNA sequence: TGTGCCAGCAGCACCGCAGGGCTCGAGCAGTACTTC.

This chain links TRBV3-1 with TRBJ1-3; D ambiguous. Germline V lookup: CDR1 LGHDT, CDR2 YNNKEL (reference sequence). The CDR3 is 14 residues long. Trimming shortened V by 5 bases and J by 2 bases, and 10 bases separated the two germline ends. CDR3 in DNA: TGTGCCAGCAGCTACTCAAAGGCTGGAAACACCATATATTTT. This translates into CASSYSKAGNTIYF.

The chain recombines TRBV20-1 with TRBJ1-1; 7 bases agree with TRBD1. Trimming took 3 bases from V and 7 from J; bases not matched to a gene: 2. The germline V gene encodes CDR1 DFQATT and CDR2 SNEGSKA (reference sequence). This CDR3 spans 11 amino acids. CDR3 loop: CSARGQYEAFF. CDR3 DNA sequence: TGCAGTGCTAGGGGACAGTATGAAGCTTTCTTT.

V is TRBV29-1 and J is TRBJ2-5, with 10 bases lining up with TRBD1. Germline-derived CDR1 and CDR2 are SQVTM and ANQGSEA. The V gene end was trimmed by 4 bases and the J gene end by 5 bases; junction bases not matched to a gene: 10. The CDR3 is 15 amino acids. The CDR3 region is CSVVPGQGFRETQYF. In DNA, the CDR3 is TGCAGCGTTGTGCCGGGACAGGGGTTTCGTGAGACCCAGTACTTC.

V gene TRBV29-1 combines with J gene TRBJ2-7; D is ambiguous. Germline-derived CDR1 and CDR2 are SQVTM and ANQGSEA. With 3 bases removed from V and 5 bases from J, the gap between germline ends came to 11 bases. The CDR3 length is 12 residues. The DNA of the CDR3 is TGCAGCGTTGATCCAATCCCCCACGAGCAGTACTTC. Amino acid sequence: CSVDPIPHEQYF.

This chain connects TRBV11-3 to TRBJ2-7, with D perhaps TRBD1 (5 bases). The CDR3 loop spans 15 amino acids. The germline V gene has CDR1 SGHNT and CDR2 YENEEA. V dropped 5 bases and J dropped 3 bases, with 17 bases sitting between them. DNA for the CDR3: TGTGCCAGCAGCCGAACAGGTGGTCTCGGCTACGAGCAGTACTTC. Its translation is CASSRTGGLGYEQYF.